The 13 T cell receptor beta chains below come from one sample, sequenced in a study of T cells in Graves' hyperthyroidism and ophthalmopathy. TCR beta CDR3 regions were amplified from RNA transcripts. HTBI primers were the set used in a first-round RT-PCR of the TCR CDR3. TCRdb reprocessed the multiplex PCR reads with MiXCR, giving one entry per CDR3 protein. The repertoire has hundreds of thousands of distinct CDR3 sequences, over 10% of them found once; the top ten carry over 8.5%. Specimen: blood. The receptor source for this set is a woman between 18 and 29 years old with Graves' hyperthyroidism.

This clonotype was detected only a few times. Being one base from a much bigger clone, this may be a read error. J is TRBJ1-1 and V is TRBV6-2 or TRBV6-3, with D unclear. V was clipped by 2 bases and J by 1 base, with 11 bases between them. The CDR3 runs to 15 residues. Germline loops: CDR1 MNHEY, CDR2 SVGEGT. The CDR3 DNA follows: TGTGCCAGCAGTTACATAGGTTCGCCGAACACTGAAGCTTTCTTT. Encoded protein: CASSYIGSPNTEAFF.

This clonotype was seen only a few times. The DNA for the CDR3 is TGTGCCAGCAGCGCAGCTACCGGAAACACCATATATTTT. Its protein product is CASSAATGNTIYF. This chain joins TRBV9 and TRBJ1-3, with D unclear. Trimming took 3 bases from V and 4 from J, leaving 8 bases between them. CDR3 length equals 13 residues. The germline gives CDR1 SGDLS, CDR2 YYNGEE. The entire variable domain, with the rest obtained from reference TRBV9 and TRBJ1-3, is as follows: DSGVTQTPKHLITATGQRVTLRCSPRSGDLSVYWYQQSLDQGLQFLIQYYNGEERAKGNILERFSAQQFPDLHSELNLSSLELGDSALYFCASSAATGNTIYFGEGSWLTVV.

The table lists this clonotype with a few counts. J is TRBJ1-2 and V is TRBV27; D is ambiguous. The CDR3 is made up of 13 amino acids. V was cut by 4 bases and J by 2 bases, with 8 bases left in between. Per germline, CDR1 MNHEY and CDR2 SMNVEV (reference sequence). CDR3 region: CASSYSGNYGYTF. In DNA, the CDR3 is TGTGCCAGCAGTTACTCGGGAAACTATGGCTACACCTTC.

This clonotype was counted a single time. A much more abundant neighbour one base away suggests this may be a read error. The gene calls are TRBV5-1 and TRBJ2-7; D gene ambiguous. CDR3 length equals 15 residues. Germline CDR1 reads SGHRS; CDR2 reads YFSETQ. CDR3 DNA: TGCGCCGGCAGCGTTGCGGCACAGCCAACCTACGAGCAGTACTTC. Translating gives CAGSVAAQPTYEQYF. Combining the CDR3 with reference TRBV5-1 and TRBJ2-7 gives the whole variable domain KAGVTQTPRYLIKTRGQQVTLSCSPISGHRSVSWYQQTPGQGLQFLFEYFSETQRNKGNFPGRFSGRQFSNSRSEMNVSTLELGDSALYLCAGSVAAQPTYEQYFGPGTRLTVT.

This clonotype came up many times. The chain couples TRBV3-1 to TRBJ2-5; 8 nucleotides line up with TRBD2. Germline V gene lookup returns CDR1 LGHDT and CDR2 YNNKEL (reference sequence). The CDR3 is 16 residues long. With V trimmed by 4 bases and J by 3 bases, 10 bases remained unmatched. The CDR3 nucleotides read TGTGCCAGCAGCCTCCGGGGTAGCGGGATGGAAGAGACCCAGTACTTC. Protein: CASSLRGSGMEETQYF.

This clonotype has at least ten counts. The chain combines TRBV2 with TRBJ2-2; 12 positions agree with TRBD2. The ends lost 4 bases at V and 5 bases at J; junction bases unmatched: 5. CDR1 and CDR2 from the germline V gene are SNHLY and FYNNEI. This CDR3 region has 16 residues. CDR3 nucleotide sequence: TGTGCCAGCAGTGCCGGGACTAGCGGGTTTACCGGGGAGCTGTTTTTT. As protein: CASSAGTSGFTGELFF.

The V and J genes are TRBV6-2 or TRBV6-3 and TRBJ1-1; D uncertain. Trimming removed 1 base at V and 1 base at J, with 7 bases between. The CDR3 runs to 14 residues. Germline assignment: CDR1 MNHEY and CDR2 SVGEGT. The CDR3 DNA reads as TGTGCCAGCAGTTACTTACTAGGGAACACTGAAGCTTTCTTT. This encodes CASSYLLGNTEAFF.

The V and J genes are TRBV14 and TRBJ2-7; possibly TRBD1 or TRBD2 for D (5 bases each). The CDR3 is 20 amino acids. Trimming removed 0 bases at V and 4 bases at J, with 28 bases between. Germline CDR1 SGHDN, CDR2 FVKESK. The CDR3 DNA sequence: TGTGCCAGCAGCCAAGATACATATTTGGTTGGGTCGGCAGGGAGATACGAGCAGTACTTC. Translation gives CASSQDTYLVGSAGRYEQYF.

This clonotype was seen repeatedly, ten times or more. The DNA of the CDR3 is TGTGCCAGCAGCTTACTTGGACAGGGGGTGACTGAAGCTTTCTTT. Its protein is CASSLLGQGVTEAFF. The V call is TRBV13, the J call TRBJ1-1; 10 positions agree with TRBD1. With 2 bases clipped from V and 5 bases from J, the junction kept 5 bases outside the gene matches. Germline V CDR1 and CDR2: PRHDT, FYEKMQ (reference sequence). The CDR3 covers 15 residues. Filled out from reference TRBV13 and TRBJ1-1, the complete variable domain reads AAGVIQSPRHLIKEKRETATLKCYPIPRHDTVYWYQQGPGQDPQFLISFYEKMQSDKGSIPDRFSAQQFSDYHSELNMSSLELGDSALYFCASSLLGQGVTEAFFGQGTRLTVV.

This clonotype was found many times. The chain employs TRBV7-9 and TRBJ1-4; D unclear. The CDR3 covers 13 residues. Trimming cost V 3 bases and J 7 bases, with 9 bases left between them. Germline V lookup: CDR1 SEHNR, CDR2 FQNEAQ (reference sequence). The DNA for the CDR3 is TGTGCCAGCAGCTTCGAAGGCGGTGAAAAACTGTTTTTT. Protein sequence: CASSFEGGEKLFF.

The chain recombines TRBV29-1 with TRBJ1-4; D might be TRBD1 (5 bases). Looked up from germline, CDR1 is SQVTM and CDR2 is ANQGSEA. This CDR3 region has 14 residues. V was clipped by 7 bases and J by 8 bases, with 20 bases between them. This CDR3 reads CSARFGGASEKLFF. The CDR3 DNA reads TGCAGCGCACGGTTCGGAGGGGCTAGCGAAAAACTGTTTTTT.

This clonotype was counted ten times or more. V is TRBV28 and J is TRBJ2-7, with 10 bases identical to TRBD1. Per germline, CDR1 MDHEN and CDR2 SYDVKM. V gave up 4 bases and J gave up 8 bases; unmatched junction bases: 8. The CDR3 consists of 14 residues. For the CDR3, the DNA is TGTGCCAGCAGTTCTTCCGGGACAGGGGATCAGCAGTACTTC. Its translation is CASSSSGTGDQQYF.

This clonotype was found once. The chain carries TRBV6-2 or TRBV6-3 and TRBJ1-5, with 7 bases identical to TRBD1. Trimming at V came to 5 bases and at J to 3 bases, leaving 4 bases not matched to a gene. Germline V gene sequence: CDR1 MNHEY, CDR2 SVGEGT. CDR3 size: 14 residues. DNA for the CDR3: TGTGCCAGCAGTGGACAGGTGAACAATCAGCCCCAGCATTTT. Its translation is CASSGQVNNQPQHF.